The present T cell receptor beta chain was sequenced within a study of T cell responses to AZD1222 COVID-19 vaccine (dated by TCRdb to the early 2020s). In the study overall: A total of approximately 240 trial participants underwent TCR sequencing, of whom nearly 210 received two doses of AZD1222 and about 25 received two doses of the MenACWY control vaccine. Trial participants were enrolled by age into 18-55, 56-69 and 70-plus year subgroups, with approximately 160, 26 and 62 TCR-sequenced participants respectively. What the study reported, not specific to this receptor: Nearly half of unique spike-specific TCRs reportedly recognized epitopes outside regions mutated in the B.1.351 and B.1.1.7 variants. Only five or six AZD1222 recipients were SARS-CoV-2 seropositive at baseline, limiting conclusions about previously exposed vaccinees. CD4 TCRs associated with the vaccine covered the entire spike protein, and the dominant responses were in regions 160-218 and 743-854. Because no samples from the day 14 peak response were available, repertoires could be characterized only after the peak T cell response. In the small 56-69-year group, the increase in depth fell short of significance, most likely because of low power. Spike-specific TCR breadth and depth rose significantly after two AZD1222 doses compared with day 0 and with MenACWY recipients. Participants were mostly white British and included more females than males, and it was suggested by the authors that clonal diversity may have been underestimated.

A distance of 22 bases separates the germline ends of V and J, which lose 7 bases and 0 bases respectively. Looking up the germline V gene (reference sequence) yields CDR1 WNHNN and CDR2 SYGVQD. The CDR3 runs 19 amino acids, cysteine and phenylalanine included. Only the CDR3 DNA is retained, 57 bases long and in frame from the first base. The sample's time point label is to be understood as: about 28 days (+/-7) after the second vaccine dose. What this sample's treatment or condition label stands for: meningococcal conjugate vaccine given as trial control. Vaccinee samples were obtained from the UK trials COV001 and COV002, which included a single-blind randomized controlled phase 2/3 trial of AZD1222 (ChAdOx1 nCoV-19) in healthy adults. Trial participant PBMC samples were collected at day 0 and day 28 after the second dose for TCRbeta chain sequencing. The CDR3 regions of human TCRbeta chains were analyzed by immunosequencing. In the authors' own workflow: TCRs in the repertoires were matched against a reference library of SARS-CoV-2-specific TCRs that had been generated with the MIRA antigen-specificity platform. Breadth was defined as the fraction of unique TCRs that were SARS-CoV-2-associated, and depth was defined as the fraction of total T cells that were SARS-CoV-2-associated. Each spike-specific TCR was assigned to its reactive spike region and to a CD4 or CD8 class using the MIRA data. Log10-transformed breadth and depth values were compared by one-way ANOVA with Sidak's multiple comparisons tests. This is the immuneACCESS table as TCRdb keeps it, with only in-frame sequences that have V and J called. A part of the clones is gone; compared with another copy, unresolved V genes explain less than half, and the rest is unexplained. Clone size and the V and J calls come from that table; the DNA yielded D and trimming. Present in this sample are tens of thousands of clones, approximately 90% of which were seen just once. The ten largest clones represent over 8% of the sample.

A note on this clone: Its antigen has not been determined. The sample holds no much larger clone one base away, and base qualities are not on file.

Here the chain combines TRBV10-1 and TRBJ1-6, and perhaps TRBD1 as D gene, on 5 matching bases. The TCR originated in an adult who received the MenACWY meningococcal vaccine as a control. The material was peripheral blood, obtained 28 days after the second dose of the MenACWY control vaccine. The DNA is as follows: TGCGCCAGCACTACGTGGGGCAGAGGGTCGGCCTCCTATAATTCACCCCTCCACTTT. The translation is CASTTWGRGSASYNSPLHF.